This T cell receptor beta chain is from a study of cytomegalovirus exposure and HLA in healthy donors. Study at large: One earlier analysis, a look at 180 million or so T cells, found approximately 120 million unique TCR beta sequences. Some 85 million unique TCRs, all from HLA-typed donors, were included in an early release of the data. Whole-study results and caveats: Researchers catalogued roughly 170 TCR beta chains as cytomegalovirus-associated. Associated with HLA alleles at 0.05 false discovery rate in a later analysis were 16,951 TCR beta sequences.

Concerning this clone itself: The antigen is not known.

The CDR3 spans 15 residues. Deletions cut 0 bases from V and 2 bases from J, with 9 bases between. Germline V gene sequence: CDR1 SGHTA, CDR2 FQGNSA. A multiplex PCR was run with 60 Vbeta primers and 13 Jbeta primers. TCRdb's table, derived via immunoSEQ multiplex PCR, lists solely in-frame clones and lacks some. This sample has under 150,000 clones, with more than 75% found just once. This sequence was found in a woman aged 40 to 55 in good health and CMV-seropositive. Source material: PBMCs. The gene calls are TRBV7-2 and TRBJ2-3; D uncertain. This CDR3 is CASSLAPGSTDTQYF. CDR3 coding DNA: TGTGCCAGCAGCTTAGCCCCGGGTTCCACAGATACGCAGTATTTT.